The 25 T cell receptor beta chains presented below share a single source sample, sequenced in a study of blood T cell repertoires in COVID-19 (dated by TCRdb to the early 2020s). Libraries were prepared through the immunoSEQ multiplex PCR assay. Entries here come from immuneACCESS through TCRdb and include only in-frame sequences with V and J called. Some clones fail to appear in such tables; in the studies checked, an unresolved V gene covers under half of the shortfall, and the cause of the remainder is unknown. This sample is represented by over 100,000 clones; roughly 83% of them were singletons. Nearly 0.85% of the sample comes from the top ten. Sequenced input: peripheral blood. The receptors originated from a woman in her 70s with acute or convalescent COVID-19.

The chain joins TRBV3-1 (or the pseudogene TRBV3-2) to TRBJ2-3; possibly TRBD2 for D (5 bases). This CDR3 region has 16 residues. From germline, CDR1 is LGHDT and CDR2 YNNKEL (reference sequence). V was pared by 0 bases and J by 6 bases, with 16 bases between. The CDR3 DNA follows: TGTGCCAGCAGCCAAGATTTTTTTCCGAGGGTGGATACGCAGTATTTT. Translating it yields CASSQDFFPRVDTQYF.

The chain carries TRBV6-5 and TRBJ2-4, with TRBD2 as a possible D gene (5 bases). With 7 bases removed from V and 9 bases from J, the gap between germline ends came to 19 bases. Germline CDR1 reads MNHEY; CDR2 reads SVGAGI. CDR3 size: 14 residues. For the CDR3, the DNA is TGTGCCAGCAACACTAATCTGGAGGCCGGCATTCAGTACTTC. Protein sequence: CASNTNLEAGIQYF.

The chain recombines TRBV20-1 with TRBJ2-2, with 8 positions matching TRBD2. Germline CDR1 DFQATT, CDR2 SNEGSKA (reference sequence). There are 14 residues in the CDR3. V trimming: 3 bases; J trimming: 6 bases; junction bases outside the gene matches: 6. CDR3 loop: CSASLSGNAGELFF. The CDR3 DNA follows: TGCAGTGCTAGTCTTAGCGGGAATGCCGGGGAGCTGTTTTTT.

This clone has just one count. The J gene is TRBJ2-2, the V gene TRBV11-3, with TRBD2 as a possible D gene (6 bases). The CDR3 covers 16 residues. Looked up from germline, CDR1 is SGHNT and CDR2 is YENEEA. With 5 bases removed from V and 5 bases from J, the gap between germline ends came to 18 bases. Written as DNA, the CDR3 is TGTGCCAGCAGCCCAGGTGGGGGAGGTCGAACCGGGGAGCTGTTTTTT. Amino acid sequence: CASSPGGGGRTGELFF. The full variable domain, completed using reference TRBV11-3 and TRBJ2-2, is EAGVVQSPRYKIIEKKQPVAFWCNPISGHNTLYWYLQNLGQGPELLIRYENEEAVDDSQLPKDRFSAERLKGVDSTLKIQPAELGDSAVYLCASSPGGGGRTGELFFGEGSRLTVL.

The chain is built from TRBV6-5 and TRBJ1-6, with 7 bases matching TRBD1. Germline loops: CDR1 MNHEY, CDR2 SVGAGI. With 2 bases clipped from V and 3 bases from J, the junction kept 4 bases outside the gene matches. This CDR3 is 16 amino acids long. CDR3 sequence (DNA): TGTGCCAGCAGTTACAGGGGGCAGTACTATAATTCACCCCTCCACTTT. Amino acids: CASSYRGQYYNSPLHF.

This sequence joins TRBV18 and TRBJ2-7; a possible D gene is TRBD1 (5 bases). Trimming removed 3 bases at V and 4 bases at J, with 13 bases between. There are 14 residues in the CDR3. Germline loops: CDR1 KGHSH, CDR2 LQKENI. The CDR3 reads CASSPSAQGYEQYF. The CDR3 DNA reads as TGTGCCAGCTCACCCTCTGCTCAGGGTTACGAGCAGTACTTC.

The chain couples TRBV7-8 to TRBJ1-6, with a weak D call TRBD1 (6 bases). CDR3 length: 14 amino acids. Germline V gene sequence: CDR1 SGHVS, CDR2 FQNEAQ. The V end was cut by 4 bases, the J end by 10 bases, with 14 bases between. CDR3 coding DNA: TGTGCCAGCAGCTCCCAGTCAGGGGACTCACCCCTCCACTTT. This codes for CASSSQSGDSPLHF.

The chain recombines TRBV28 with TRBJ1-5, with D possibly being TRBD1 (6 bases). Germline values: CDR1 MDHEN, CDR2 SYDVKM. Trimming pared 6 bases from V and 2 bases from J, leaving 14 bases between. This CDR3 is 15 amino acids long. The CDR3 DNA sequence: TGTGCCAGCAGCACCCAGGGGTTCGGCAATCAGCCCCAGCATTTT. Its translation: CASSTQGFGNQPQHF.

The chain has TRBV2 and TRBJ1-1; D is undetermined. V was cut by 2 bases and J by 0 bases, with 7 bases left in between. Per the germline V gene, CDR1 is SNHLY and CDR2 is FYNNEI. The CDR3 consists of 14 residues. CDR3 nucleotides: TGTGCCAGCAGTGAAACCCACATGAACACTGAAGCTTTCTTT. It is translated as CASSETHMNTEAFF.

The chain couples TRBV7-9 to TRBJ2-3, with 10 bases lining up with TRBD2. CDR1 and CDR2 (germline): SEHNR, FQNEAQ (reference sequence). The CDR3 runs to 13 residues. The V segment lost 8 bases and the J segment 1 base; nucleotides outside the gene matches: 0. The CDR3 sequence: CASLAGGTDTQYF. CDR3 sequence (DNA): TGTGCCAGCCTAGCGGGGGGCACAGATACGCAGTATTTT.

The rearrangement links TRBV7-8 to TRBJ1-4, with TRBD1 matching 9 bases. Germline V gene sequence: CDR1 SGHVS, CDR2 FQNEAQ. CDR3 length equals 15 residues. V gave up 5 bases and J gave up 4 bases; unmatched junction bases: 5. The CDR3 reads CASSQAGQGNEKLFF. The CDR3, as DNA: TGTGCCAGCAGCCAAGCGGGACAGGGTAATGAAAAACTGTTTTTT.

The rearrangement joins TRBV7-2 to TRBJ2-1, with 16 nucleotides matching TRBD2. There are 14 residues in the CDR3. Losses at the gene ends were 5 bases for V and 12 bases for J; bases not matched to a gene: 4. Germline loops: CDR1 SGHTA, CDR2 FQGNSA. CDR3 protein: CASSQGLAGGGQFF. In DNA form, the CDR3 reads TGTGCCAGCAGCCAGGGACTAGCGGGAGGGGGGCAGTTCTTC.

For the CDR3, the DNA is TGTGCCACCAGTGATGGGAGCGGCCAGAGGGATGAGCAGTTCTTC. It is translated as CATSDGSGQRDEQFF. The chain employs TRBV24-1 and TRBJ2-1; perhaps TRBD2 as D (5 bases). Trimming took off 3 bases at V and 8 bases at J, with 16 bases between the two ends. The CDR3 extends over 15 amino acids. Germline CDR1 and CDR2: KGHDR and SFDVKD.

The chain is built from TRBV9 and TRBJ2-1, with TRBD1 matching over 9 bases. CDR3 length: 16 residues. V shed 4 bases, J shed 6 bases, and the junction held 11 bases outside the gene matches. Germline loops: CDR1 SGDLS, CDR2 YYNGEE. This CDR3 is CASSTRGTGWGNEQFF. CDR3 nucleotide sequence: TGTGCCAGCAGCACCCGAGGGACAGGGTGGGGCAATGAGCAGTTCTTC. Full variable domain (remainder filled in from reference TRBV9 and TRBJ2-1): DSGVTQTPKHLITATGQRVTLRCSPRSGDLSVYWYQQSLDQGLQFLIQYYNGEERAKGNILERFSAQQFPDLHSELNLSSLELGDSALYFCASSTRGTGWGNEQFFGPGTRLTVL.

The chain recombines TRBV7-2 with TRBJ2-7; D gene uncertain. The CDR3 length is 15 residues. CDR1 is SGHTA and CDR2 is FQGNSA in the germline V gene. V lost 1 base and J 5 bases, leaving 15 bases between the germline ends. The CDR3 nucleotides are TGTGCCAGCAGCTTAGTGCCGAATTCGGTCCACGAGCAGTACTTC. It is translated as CASSLVPNSVHEQYF. The whole variable domain, remainder taken from reference TRBV7-2 and TRBJ2-7, is GAGVSQSPSNKVTEKGKDVELRCDPISGHTALYWYRQSLGQGLEFLIYFQGNSAPDKSGLPSDRFSAERTGGSVSTLTIQRTQQEDSAVYLCASSLVPNSVHEQYFGPGTRLTVT.

This clone has more than one count but fewer than ten. This rearrangement joins TRBV3-1 (or the pseudogene TRBV3-2) to TRBJ2-1; 15 bases match TRBD2. V shed 0 bases, J shed 5 bases, and the junction held 11 bases outside the gene matches. The V gene's germline CDR1 is LGHDT and CDR2 YNNKEL (reference sequence). This CDR3 is built from 20 residues. The CDR3 protein is CASSQDRTSGRGKKNNEQFF. The CDR3 bases are TGTGCCAGCAGCCAAGATAGGACTAGCGGGAGGGGAAAGAAGAACAATGAGCAGTTCTTC.

The rearrangement uses TRBV6-1 and TRBJ2-5; weak D call: TRBD2 (5 bases). The CDR3 extends over 14 amino acids. CDR1 is MNHNS, CDR2 SASEGT, per germline. The V and J ends lost 0 bases and 2 bases respectively, with 7 bases between them. The CDR3, as DNA: TGTGCCAGCAGTGAAGCGACGGGACAAGAGACCCAGTACTTC. Amino acids: CASSEATGQETQYF.

The chain uses TRBV5-1 and TRBJ1-1, with D perhaps TRBD1 (5 bases). Between the trimmed V and J ends, which lost 0 bases and 8 bases, there was a span of 8 bases. This CDR3 region has 12 residues. CDR1 is SGHRS and CDR2 is YFSETQ in the germline V gene. This CDR3 is CASSLEQAEAFF. CDR3 nucleotide sequence: TGCGCCAGCAGCTTGGAACAGGCAGAAGCTTTCTTT.

A word on this clone: This CDR3 is also generated by other DNA sequences in the sample. The CDR3 spells CASSRQGEYGYTF. The CDR3 bases are TGTGCCAGCAGCCGACAGGGCGAATATGGCTACACCTTC. The V gene is TRBV6-5, the J gene TRBJ1-2, with 7 bases identical to TRBD1. V was clipped by 6 bases and J by 5 bases; unmatched bases: 6. This CDR3 has 13 residues. The V gene's germline CDR1 is MNHEY and CDR2 SVGAGI.

The V gene is TRBV11-2, the J gene TRBJ2-1; TRBD2 agrees at 13 bases. V was clipped by 5 bases and J by 3 bases; unmatched bases: 10. There are 18 residues in the CDR3. From germline, CDR1 is SGHAT and CDR2 FQNNGV. The CDR3 DNA reads TGTGCCAGCAGCCCACTAGCGGGAGGGGTCGCTTACTACAATGAGCAGTTCTTC. It encodes CASSPLAGGVAYYNEQFF.

The chain couples TRBV24-1 to TRBJ2-3; D unresolved. With 5 bases removed from V and 6 bases from J, the gap between germline ends came to 14 bases. The V gene's germline CDR1 is KGHDR and CDR2 SFDVKD. The CDR3 spans 14 residues. The CDR3 sequence is CATSGHSTPDTQYF. In nucleotides, the CDR3 is TGTGCCACCAGTGGACACTCTACCCCGGATACGCAGTATTTT.

This clone was counted a few times. V is TRBV28 and J is TRBJ2-6; maybe TRBD1 (5 bases). V was clipped by 3 bases and J by 4 bases, with 25 bases between them. The CDR3 has 20 residues. Germline V lookup: CDR1 MDHEN, CDR2 SYDVKM. The CDR3 loop is CASSFPRWGRFLLGANVLTF. The CDR3 DNA sequence: TGTGCCAGCAGTTTCCCTAGGTGGGGCAGGTTTTTGCTCGGGGCCAACGTCCTGACTTTC.

The V and J genes are TRBV20-1 and TRBJ2-7, with D possibly matching TRBD1 (5 bases). Trimming shortened V by 3 bases and J by 3 bases, and 9 bases separated the two germline ends. The CDR3 loop spans 12 amino acids. Per germline, CDR1 DFQATT and CDR2 SNEGSKA (reference sequence). The CDR3 region is CSASDRLYEQYF. In DNA, the CDR3 is TGCAGTGCTAGTGACAGACTCTACGAGCAGTACTTC.

V and J are TRBV5-1 and TRBJ2-7, with a tentative D call TRBD1 (6 bases). The CDR3 totals 15 residues. Trimming pared 5 bases from V and 0 bases from J, leaving 15 bases between. CDR1 and CDR2 (germline): SGHRS, YFSETQ. The chain's CDR3 is CASSPRQGSSYEQYF. In nucleotides, the CDR3 is TGCGCCAGCAGTCCAAGGCAGGGGAGCTCCTACGAGCAGTACTTC.

This clone was counted between two and nine times. V usage is TRBV19 and J usage is TRBJ2-1; D remains unclear. V shed 0 bases and J shed 14 bases, with 14 bases lying between them. Germline lookup yields CDR1 LNHDA and CDR2 SQIVND (reference sequence). CDR3 length: 13 amino acids. CDR3 region: CASSIDSGGSEFF. The CDR3, as DNA: TGTGCCAGTAGTATAGATTCTGGCGGCTCGGAGTTCTTC.